The 2 T cell receptor beta chains below come from one sample, sequenced in a study of OX40 agonist ivuxolimab in advanced cancers. Clones were sequenced by immunoSEQ multiplex PCR, and TCRdb holds only the in-frame ones, with some missing. The repertoire holds 90,000 to 150,000 clones, 80% to 90% seen once, with around 0.55% in the top ten. Sequenced here: CD4+ or CD8+ T cells sorted from blood, sampled in a trial of the OX40 agonist ivuxolimab. The receptors stem from an adult with an advanced solid tumor such as melanoma, head and neck, liver or kidney cancer.

The genes are TRBV5-6 and TRBJ2-7; TRBD2 aligns across 8 bases. Per the germline V gene, CDR1 is SGHDT and CDR2 is YYEEEE. This CDR3 comprises 15 residues. V lost 4 bases to trimming and J lost 1 base; unmatched junction nucleotides: 7. The chain's CDR3 is CASSTQGLESYEQYF. The CDR3 DNA sequence: TGTGCCAGCAGCACTCAGGGACTAGAATCCTACGAGCAGTACTTC.

The rearrangement links TRBV10-3 to TRBJ1-1, with TRBD1 matching over 7 bases. With 11 bases clipped from V and 8 bases from J, the junction kept 23 bases outside the gene matches. The CDR3 runs 16 residues. Germline CDR1 is ENHRY and CDR2 is SYGVKD. CDR3 bases: TGTGCCTCCAAGCCCCCCTACAGGGGCGCTCAAGAGGAAGCTTTCTTT. Protein: CASKPPYRGAQEEAFF.